This T cell receptor beta chain was recovered during a study of CD8 T cells in Susac syndrome. Reverse transcription of roughly 0.5 to 1 ug RNA used random hexamers. Coverage of TCR beta CDR3 amplification by immunoSEQ multiplex PCR extended to 54 Vbeta and 13 Jbeta. TCRdb reprocessed the immunoSEQ multiplex PCR reads via MiXCR and lists one record per CDR3 protein. The data contain 150,000 to 190,000 distinct CDR3 sequences, approximately 94% of them singletons. The germline V and J ends were trimmed by 5 bases and 7 bases, with 18 bases remaining between them. CDR3 length: 14 residues. Germline CDR1 reads MDHEN; CDR2 reads SYDVKM. Sequencing of TCR beta was undertaken in CD8+ and CD4+ T cells derived from blood.

The source material was CD8+ T cells from PBMCs. The chain uses TRBV28 and TRBJ2-7; the D gene is possibly TRBD2 (5 bases). This clonotype originated in a human donor with multiple sclerosis. The chain's CDR3 is CASSPIKLGREQYF. Here the CDR3 DNA reads TGTGCCAGCAGTCCAATTAAGCTGGGGAGAGAGCAGTACTTC.